This is a list of T cell receptor beta chains from one sample in a study of blood T cell repertoires in COVID-19. The assay was immunoSEQ multiplex PCR, and TCRdb's table has in-frame clones only and misses some. The data hold roughly 440,000 clones, with approximately 88% observed a single time. Sequencing was performed on peripheral blood. The receptors here all came from a woman aged 50 to 60 with COVID-19, enrolled during active disease. The conserved cysteine and the conserved F or W are not part of the CDR3 here.

TRBV7-2,TRBJ2-7,ASSLRAGPYEQY
TRBV10-3,TRBJ1-2,AISIVSDAIDYT
TRBV28,TRBJ2-6,ASSYAGQGSSGANVLT
TRBV6-5,TRBJ1-1,ASSYSALQGLTEAF
TRBV11-3,TRBJ2-2,ASSFEEYTGELF
TRBV25-1,TRBJ2-7,ASSHRDRGFLPYEQY
TRBV29-1,TRBJ1-1,SGSVNTEAF
TRBV7-3,TRBJ2-1,ASSPGQGSSEQF
TRBV7-9,TRBJ1-1,ASSPRLSQATMNTEAF
TRBV6-5,TRBJ1-4,ASSYQGSIDEKLF
TRBV27,TRBJ1-2,ASRFGGEGYT
TRBV28,TRBJ2-7,ASSLLAGGRDEQY
TRBV18,TRBJ1-1,ASSPRTEGTEAF
TRBV5-6,TRBJ1-2,ASSSWTAHGYT
TRBV4-1,TRBJ1-6,ASSPAEGAGGSPLH
TRBV7-2,TRBJ1-2,ASSQGRGYGYT
TRBV5-1,TRBJ1-5,ASSLEDRLYSNQPQH
TRBV28,TRBJ1-5,ASSLGQGNQPQH
TRBV28,TRBJ1-2,ASSSPGGASYGYT
TRBV7-2,TRBJ2-1,ASRTRGDSYNEQF
TRBV30,TRBJ2-5,AWSDYRAQETQY
TRBV14,TRBJ2-5,ASRPAGGAGETQY
TRBV6-5,TRBJ1-3,ASSRTGDSGNTIY
TRBV9,TRBJ2-7,ASSPGTSTQQY
TRBV19,TRBJ1-1,ASSIKHRSEAF
TRBV30,TRBJ1-4,AWKMEGDEKLF
TRBV5-1,TRBJ1-1,ASSLGQPMNTEAF
TRBV2,TRBJ2-4,ASSEWAGGKNIQY
TRBV24-1,TRBJ1-5,ATSDPGTGINQPQH
TRBV9,TRBJ1-2,ASSISTEANYGYT
TRBV3-1/TRBV3-2,TRBJ2-5,ASSQDPPGQGLQETQY
TRBV30,TRBJ2-1,AWSVGGASPIPYNEQF
TRBV28,TRBJ1-5,ASSSGTAYSNQPQH
TRBV6-5,TRBJ1-2,ASRTGGGGYT
TRBV12-3/TRBV12-4,TRBJ1-1,ASRFRLEAF
TRBV30,TRBJ2-6,AWSLGVSGANVLT
TRBV2,TRBJ2-3,ASSEVGLADLTQY